This T cell receptor (beta chain) was found in a study of blood T cells in healthy people across ages. This clonotype has just a few counts. Its antigen is not identified. Overall study findings and caveats: The lack of PBMC sorting stopped any conclusive naive versus antigen-experienced comparison. More naive CD4+ cells and higher diversity marked long-lived donors relative to aged donors. Strong correlation linked observed beta diversity and percent naive T cells.

A J-beta primer mix and a sample-barcoded 5' primer were used in a second PCR of roughly 7 to 12 cycles. TCRdb used MiXCR to reprocess the 5' RACE reads, holding one entry per CDR3 protein. The profile shows roughly 1.9 million distinct CDR3 sequences, approximately 39% of them singletons. The CDR3 has 13 amino acids. Between the trimmed V and J ends, which lost 9 bases and 0 bases, there was a span of 10 bases. This clonotype was obtained from a human donor in good health. The sequencing input was blood. The V gene is TRBV12-3 or TRBV12-4, the J gene TRBJ2-3; D is ambiguous. The CDR3 here is CASLPPSTDTQYF. CDR3 sequence (DNA): TGTGCCAGTCTGCCCCCTAGCACAGATACGCAGTATTTT.